Each of the 2 T cell receptor beta chains below was sequenced from the same sample in a study of CD8 T cells in Susac syndrome. Random-hexamer reverse transcription was applied to roughly 0.5 to 1 ug RNA. One entry per CDR3 protein, called by TCRdb with MiXCR from the immunoSEQ multiplex PCR reads. Here the sample spans about 180,000 distinct CDR3 sequences, 85% to 95% being singletons. Sequenced material: CD8+ T cells from PBMCs. The receptors shown here come from a human donor with multiple sclerosis.

The genes are TRBV20-1 and TRBJ2-1, with 10 bases matching TRBD2. This CDR3 region has 11 residues. Germline lookup yields CDR1 DFQATT and CDR2 SNEGSKA (reference sequence). Trimming cost V 7 bases and J 10 bases; bases outside gene matches: 4. The CDR3, as DNA: TGCAGTGTGCTAGCGGGAGTCGAGCAGTTCTTC. Its protein is CSVLAGVEQFF.

J is TRBJ1-2 and V is TRBV29-1, with D maybe TRBD1 (6 bases). Germline V lookup: CDR1 SQVTM, CDR2 ANQGSEA. CDR3 length equals 12 residues. The ends were cut back, 4 bases at V and 5 bases at J, with 11 bases in the middle. The CDR3 nucleotides are TGCAGCGTTGCGACAGGAGCGTATGGCTACACCTTC. Amino acid sequence: CSVATGAYGYTF.